The clone carrying this T cell receptor beta chain was counted many times. Its target is unknown. From the 5' RACE reads, TCRdb called clonotypes with MiXCR, one entry per CDR3 protein. This repertoire shows a few hundred thousand distinct CDR3 sequences, 6.5% to 9.5% found once; its top ten account for 3% to 3.5%. Deletions cut 5 bases from V and 5 bases from J, with 16 bases between. CDR3 length: 15 residues. Germline CDR1 SEHNR, CDR2 FQNEAQ (reference sequence). This record comes from a study of identical twins. Notes on the study in general: Cord blood's abundant beta clonotypes had fewer insertions, unlike memory repertoires.

The same sample was also used in a study of yellow fever vaccine responses in identical twins.

The specimen was CD8+ T cells sorted from blood. This sequence joins TRBV7-9 and TRBJ2-1; a possible D gene is TRBD1 (5 bases). The clonotype comes from a woman aged 18-35 years in good health. The CDR3 DNA sequence: TGTGCCAGCAGCCGAACAGGCCTTAGGGACAATGAGCAGTTCTTC. Translation gives CASSRTGLRDNEQFF.